This T cell receptor (beta chain) was sequenced for a study of blood T cell repertoires in COVID-19. Across the study: Material from acute and convalescent COVID-19 was sourced from the United States, Italy and Spain.

Measured with immunoSEQ multiplex PCR; TCRdb has only the in-frame clones, and not every one. The repertoire has approximately 96,000 clones, about 95% of them found once; the top ten carry about 4.5%. The CDR3 contains 13 residues. Between the trimmed V and J ends, which lost 3 bases and 1 base, there was a span of 6 bases. The germline V gene encodes CDR1 KGHSH and CDR2 LQKENI. The sequence derives from a human donor with active COVID-19. The donor label of this sample is uncertain. The chain carries TRBV18 and TRBJ1-1; D gene ambiguous. Sequenced input: peripheral blood. CDR3 sequence reads: CASSPGENTEAFF. The CDR3 DNA sequence: TGTGCCAGCTCACCCGGGGAGAACACTGAAGCTTTCTTT. Drawing the rest from reference TRBV18 and TRBJ1-1, the complete variable domain is NAGVMQNPRHLVRRRGQEARLRCSPMKGHSHVYWYRQLPEEGLKFMVYLQKENIIDESGMPKERFSAEFPKEGPSILRIQQVVRGDSAAYFCASSPGENTEAFFGQGTRLTVV.